This entry lists 18 T cell receptor beta chains sequenced from one sample in a study of blood T cells in healthy people across ages. Then a second PCR, running about 6 to 12 cycles, was carried out with a sample-barcoded 5' primer and a J-beta primer mix. One entry per CDR3 protein results from TCRdb running MiXCR on the 5' RACE reads. The sample carries 600,000 to 650,000 distinct CDR3 sequences, 45% to 65% recorded once. Sequencing used blood. These TCRs come from a man aged 55 to 70 in good health.

The V call is TRBV2, the J call TRBJ2-7; no clear D gene. The germline V and J ends were trimmed by 2 bases and 0 bases, with 14 bases remaining between them. The CDR3 sequence is 16 residues long. CDR1 and CDR2 from the germline V gene are SNHLY and FYNNEI. Written as DNA, the CDR3 is TGTGCCAGCAGTGAAACCCCCATGCTAGGCTCCTACGAGCAGTACTTC. It is translated as CASSETPMLGSYEQYF.

The genes are TRBV4-1 and TRBJ2-5, with 8 bases aligning to TRBD2. The germline V gene encodes CDR1 MGHRA and CDR2 YSYEKL. With 0 bases clipped from V and 6 bases from J, the junction kept 12 bases outside the gene matches. The CDR3 covers 17 residues. CDR3 DNA: TGCGCCAGCAGCCAAGACGGGAGCCGGGGGGGCCTGAAGACCCAGTACTTC. It translates to CASSQDGSRGGLKTQYF.

The chain uses TRBV4-1 and TRBJ1-2, with D uncertain. The CDR3 length is 16 residues. Germline CDR1 reads MGHRA; CDR2 reads YSYEKL. V was cut by 4 bases and J by 0 bases, with 15 bases left in between. In DNA, the CDR3 is TGCGCCAGCAGCCTAGGTCCCGGGCACACTAACTATGGCTACACCTTC. This codes for CASSLGPGHTNYGYTF.

The V call is TRBV7-9, the J call TRBJ2-5; 8 bases fit TRBD2. Losses at the gene ends were 1 base for V and 3 bases for J; bases not matched to a gene: 13. This CDR3 comprises 18 residues. Germline V gene lookup returns CDR1 SEHNR and CDR2 FQNEAQ (reference sequence). CDR3 region: CASSLVAASGGLEETQYF. The CDR3 region has the DNA TGTGCCAGCAGCTTAGTAGCCGCGAGCGGGGGACTCGAAGAGACCCAGTACTTC.

The J gene is TRBJ2-7, the V gene TRBV6-8, with 11 nucleotides matching TRBD1. CDR1 is MNHGY, CDR2 SAAAGT, per germline. CDR3 size: 16 residues. V shed 6 bases, J shed 3 bases, and the junction held 10 bases outside the gene matches. CDR3 DNA: TGTGCCAGCAGACCCACCGGGACAGGGGGATACTACGAGCAGTACTTC. This gives the protein CASRPTGTGGYYEQYF.

The rearrangement uses TRBV20-1 and TRBJ2-3; D is undetermined. Deletions cut 5 bases from V and 6 bases from J, with 12 bases between. The germline V gene has CDR1 DFQATT and CDR2 SNEGSKA (reference sequence). This CDR3 has 12 amino acids. In DNA, the CDR3 is TGCAGTGCTCCGATTCAGTGGGATACGCAGTATTTT. Translated, it gives CSAPIQWDTQYF.

This clonotype was counted at least ten times. V usage is TRBV29-1 and J usage is TRBJ2-1; TRBD2 is a possible D gene (5 bases). From germline, CDR1 is SQVTM and CDR2 ANQGSEA. The CDR3 is made up of 18 amino acids. With 7 bases removed from V and 4 bases from J, the gap between germline ends came to 29 bases. CDR3 residues: CSAISGFRFGGNYNEQFF. CDR3 DNA: TGCAGCGCAATTTCGGGATTCCGCTTCGGTGGGAATTACAATGAGCAGTTCTTC.

The J gene is TRBJ1-4, the V gene TRBV5-1; possibly TRBD1 for D (5 bases). Trimming shortened V by 4 bases and J by 6 bases, and 10 bases separated the two germline ends. CDR3 size: 13 residues. Germline V gene data show CDR1 as SGHRS and CDR2 as YFSETQ. CDR3 region: CASSADSDEKLFF. The CDR3 DNA sequence: TGCGCCAGCAGCGCCGACAGCGATGAAAAACTGTTTTTT.

V gene TRBV5-1 combines with J gene TRBJ1-2; the D gene is possibly TRBD1 (6 bases). Looked up from germline, CDR1 is SGHRS and CDR2 is YFSETQ. This CDR3 is 14 amino acids long. Trimming shortened V by 3 bases and J by 2 bases, and 11 bases separated the two germline ends. CDR3 residues: CASSSKTGNYGYTF. DNA of the CDR3: TGCGCCAGCAGCTCAAAGACAGGAAACTATGGCTACACCTTC.

This clonotype turned up a few times. The chain employs TRBV7-9 and TRBJ2-7; 8 bases line up with TRBD2. Gene TRBJ2-5 matches the end of the DNA better, so the J call may be wrong. Germline V gene lookup returns CDR1 SEHNR and CDR2 FQNEAQ (reference sequence). CDR3 length: 17 amino acids. CDR3 sequence: CASASNSGASAGKTQYF. The CDR3 nucleotides read TGTGCCAGCGCCTCCAATAGCGGGGCCTCGGCGGGGAAGACCCAGTACTTC.

The V and J genes are TRBV20-1 and TRBJ2-5; D gene uncertain. V shed 0 bases and J shed 7 bases, with 12 bases lying between them. CDR1 and CDR2 from the germline V gene are DFQATT and SNEGSKA (reference sequence). This CDR3 has 13 residues. CDR3 sequence (DNA): TGCAGTGCTAGAGATCAAGCCGTCCGGACCCAGTACTTC. It encodes CSARDQAVRTQYF.

The V and J genes are TRBV2 and TRBJ2-1; D unresolved. Deletions cut 5 bases from V and 6 bases from J, with 11 bases between. This CDR3 region has 13 residues. Germline V gives CDR1 SNHLY, CDR2 FYNNEI. CDR3 sequence: CASSKYLGNEQFF. CDR3 bases: TGTGCCAGCAGTAAGTACCTAGGCAATGAGCAGTTCTTC.

The chain links TRBV20-1 to TRBJ1-2; TRBD1 matches at 9 bases. CDR1 is DFQATT and CDR2 is SNEGSKA in the germline V gene (reference sequence). The V segment lost 7 bases and the J segment 2 bases; nucleotides outside the gene matches: 11. This CDR3 comprises 15 residues. The CDR3 region has the DNA TGCAGTGGATTCGACGGGGGACAGGGAAACTATGGCTACACCTTC. Its protein is CSGFDGGQGNYGYTF.

This chain connects TRBV6-6 to TRBJ2-7; D is unresolved. The germline V gene has CDR1 MNHNY and CDR2 SVGAGI (reference sequence). Trimming pared 6 bases from V and 2 bases from J, leaving 14 bases between. The CDR3 sequence is 14 residues long. The CDR3 nucleotides read TGTGCCAGCAGACCAACCGGGCCCACCTACGAGCAGTACTTC. Residues: CASRPTGPTYEQYF.

With regard to this clonotype: The germline gene is not matched at one end of the junction; a read error may be the cause. The rearrangement joins TRBV5-5 to TRBJ2-1, with 7 bases matching TRBD2. CDR3 length equals 15 residues. Looked up from germline, CDR1 is SGHKS and CDR2 is YYEKEE (reference sequence). The CDR3: CANSLRTSGGNEQFF. The CDR3 DNA reads TGTGCCAACAGCTTACGCACATCCGGGGGGAATGAGCAGTTCTTC. The full variable domain, its missing parts supplied by reference TRBV5-5 and TRBJ2-1, is DAGVTQSPTHLIKTRGQQVTLRCSPISGHKSVSWYQQVLGQGPQFIFQYYEKEERGRGNFPDRFSARQFPNYSSELNVNALLLGDSALYLCANSLRTSGGNEQFFGPGTRLTVL.

This clonotype was picked up a small number of times. The V and J genes are TRBV7-9 and TRBJ1-2; D gene uncertain. Germline V gives CDR1 SEHNR, CDR2 FQNEAQ (reference sequence). CDR3 size: 11 residues. The V and J ends lost 6 bases and 6 bases respectively, with 8 bases between them. The CDR3 sequence is CASSPPHGYTF. For the CDR3, the DNA is TGTGCCAGCAGTCCGCCACATGGCTACACCTTC.

The V gene is TRBV4-2, the J gene TRBJ1-2, with D possibly TRBD1 on 5 matching bases. Germline lookup yields CDR1 LGHNA and CDR2 YNFKEQ. Trimming removed 0 bases from V and 0 bases from J, with 11 bases in between. CDR3 length equals 16 residues. The CDR3 coding sequence is TGTGCCAGCAGCCAAGATCTCGGGACGCCTAACTATGGCTACACCTTC. Protein: CASSQDLGTPNYGYTF.

The chain carries TRBV28 and TRBJ1-6, with 7 bases lining up with TRBD1. V dropped 10 bases and J dropped 8; count of bases not matched to a gene: 5. Germline V gene data show CDR1 as MDHEN and CDR2 as SYDVKM. The CDR3 has 12 residues. The CDR3 region has the DNA TGTGCCATCGAGGGGGCGGATTCACCCCTCCACTTT. Translated: CAIEGADSPLHF.